The clone carrying this TCR beta chain was counted once. Trimming shortened V by 3 bases and J by 1 base, and 8 bases separated the two germline ends. This CDR3 has 14 amino acids. CDR1 is SGDLS and CDR2 is YYNGEE in the germline V gene. The data belong to a study of blood T cell repertoires in COVID-19. Study as a whole: Specimens from acute and convalescent COVID-19 originated in the United States, Italy and Spain. In each case, the material was cDNA or gDNA derived from T cells, B-cell-depleted T cells, or PBMCs.

The repertoire was sequenced with immunoSEQ multiplex PCR; TCRdb's copy has only in-frame clones and lacks some. The sample carries 60,000 to 85,000 clones, around 88% recorded once. The V and J genes are TRBV9 and TRBJ1-3; D might be TRBD1 (6 bases). The material sequenced was peripheral blood. The clonotype comes from an elderly woman with active or convalescent COVID-19. CDR3 coding DNA: TGTGCCAGCAGCGCAGGGGTTTCTGGAAACACCATATATTTT. Protein: CASSAGVSGNTIYF. Combining the CDR3 with reference TRBV9 and TRBJ1-3 gives the whole variable domain DSGVTQTPKHLITATGQRVTLRCSPRSGDLSVYWYQQSLDQGLQFLIQYYNGEERAKGNILERFSAQQFPDLHSELNLSSLELGDSALYFCASSAGVSGNTIYFGEGSWLTVV.